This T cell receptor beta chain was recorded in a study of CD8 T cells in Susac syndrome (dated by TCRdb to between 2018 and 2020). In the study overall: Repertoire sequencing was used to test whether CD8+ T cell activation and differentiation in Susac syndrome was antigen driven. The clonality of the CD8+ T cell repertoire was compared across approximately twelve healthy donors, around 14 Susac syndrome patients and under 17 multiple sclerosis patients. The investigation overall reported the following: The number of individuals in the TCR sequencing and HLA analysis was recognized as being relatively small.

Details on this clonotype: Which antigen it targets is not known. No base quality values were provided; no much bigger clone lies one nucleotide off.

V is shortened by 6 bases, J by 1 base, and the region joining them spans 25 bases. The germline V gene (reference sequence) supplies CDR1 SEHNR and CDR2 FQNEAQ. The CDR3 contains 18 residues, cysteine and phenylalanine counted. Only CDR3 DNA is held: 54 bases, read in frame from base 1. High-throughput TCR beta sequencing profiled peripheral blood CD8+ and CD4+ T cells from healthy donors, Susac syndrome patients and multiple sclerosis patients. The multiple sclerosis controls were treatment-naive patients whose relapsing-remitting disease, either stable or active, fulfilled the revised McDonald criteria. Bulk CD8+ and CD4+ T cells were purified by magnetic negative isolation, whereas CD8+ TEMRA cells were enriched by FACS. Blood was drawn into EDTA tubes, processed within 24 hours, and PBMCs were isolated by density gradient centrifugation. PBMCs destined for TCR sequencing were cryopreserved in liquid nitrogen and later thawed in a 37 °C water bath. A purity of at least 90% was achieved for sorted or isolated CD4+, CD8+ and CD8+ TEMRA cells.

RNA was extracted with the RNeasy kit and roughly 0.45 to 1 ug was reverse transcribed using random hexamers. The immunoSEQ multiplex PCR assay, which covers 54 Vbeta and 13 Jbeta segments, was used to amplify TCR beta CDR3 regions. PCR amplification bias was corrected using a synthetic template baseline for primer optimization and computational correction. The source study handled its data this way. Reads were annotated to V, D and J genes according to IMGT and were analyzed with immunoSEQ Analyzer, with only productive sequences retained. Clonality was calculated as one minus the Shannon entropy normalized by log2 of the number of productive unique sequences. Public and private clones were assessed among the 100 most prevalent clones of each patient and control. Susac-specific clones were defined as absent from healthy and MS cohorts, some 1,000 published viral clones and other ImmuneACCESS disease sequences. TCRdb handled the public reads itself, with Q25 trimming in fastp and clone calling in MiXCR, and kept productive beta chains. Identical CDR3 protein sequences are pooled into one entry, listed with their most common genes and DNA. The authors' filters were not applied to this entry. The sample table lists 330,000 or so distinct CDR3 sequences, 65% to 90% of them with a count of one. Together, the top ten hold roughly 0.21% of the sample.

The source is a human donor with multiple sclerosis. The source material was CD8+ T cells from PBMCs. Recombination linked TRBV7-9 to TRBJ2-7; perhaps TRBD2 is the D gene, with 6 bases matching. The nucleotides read TGTGCCAGCAGGACATCTAGCGCGCTCACTAGCCCTTCCTACGAGCAGTACTTC. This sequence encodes CASRTSSALTSPSYEQYF.